A single sample gave rise to the 13 T cell receptor beta chains below, sequenced in a study of spatial heterogeneity in lung cancer. General study findings and limits: The study found that expanded intratumoral alpha and beta TCR counts tracked tumor mutation counts.

TCRdb used MiXCR to reprocess the 5' RACE reads, holding one entry per CDR3 protein. In the table there are about 9,800 distinct CDR3 sequences, about 6% of which are singletons. Time point of the sample: sample taken at primary tumor resection. The antigens for these receptors are not known. Sequencing used lung tumor tissue, obtained at surgery. The receptors derive from a male donor with early-stage non-small cell lung cancer.

This clonotype counts as medium-sized. An end of the junction differs from the germline gene, which may be a read error. This chain connects TRBV6-1 to TRBJ2-7, with 8 bases fitting TRBD1. Germline CDR1 reads MNHNS; CDR2 reads SASEGT. The CDR3 contains 12 residues. Here the CDR3 DNA reads TGTGCCAGCAGTGAAGGCAGGGGGCGTAAAGACTTC. Translated, it gives CASSEGRGRKDF.

Within the sample, this clonotype is medium-sized (0.01 to 0.1%). The chain recombines TRBV2 with TRBJ2-3; 10 bases map to TRBD2. V was pared by 6 bases and J by 1 base, with 4 bases of the junction left unmatched. Germline V gene sequence: CDR1 SNHLY, CDR2 FYNNEI. The CDR3 runs 15 residues. The CDR3 DNA reads as TGTGCCAGCAGGACCGGGACTAGCGGCACAGATACGCAGTATTTT. Residues: CASRTGTSGTDTQYF.

This clonotype counts as medium-sized. The chain joins TRBV27 to TRBJ1-5; possible D gene TRBD1, 6 bases. V was cut by 4 bases and J by 0 bases, with 10 bases left in between. Germline V gene sequence: CDR1 MNHEY, CDR2 SMNVEV (reference sequence). The CDR3 consists of 15 residues. The CDR3 DNA reads TGTGCCAGCAGTTCGTGGACAGATAGCAATCAGCCCCAGCATTTT. This gives the protein CASSSWTDSNQPQHF.

The gene calls are TRBV3-1 and TRBJ2-1, with TRBD2 as a possible D gene (6 bases). CDR3 size: 18 residues. Germline V gene sequence: CDR1 LGHDT, CDR2 YNNKEL (reference sequence). The V and J ends lost 0 bases and 8 bases respectively, with 23 bases between them. CDR3 sequence: CASSQEAALAGKWHEQFF. The CDR3 nucleotides are TGTGCCAGCAGCCAAGAAGCCGCGCTCGCGGGAAAGTGGCATGAGCAGTTCTTC.

This clonotype has a count of ten or more. CDR3 loop: CASSNLQGNQPQHF. Here the CDR3 DNA reads TGTGCCAGCAGCAACTTACAGGGGAATCAGCCCCAGCATTTT. V usage is TRBV3-1 and J usage is TRBJ1-5, with 7 bases fitting TRBD1. J gave up 4 bases and V 5 bases, and 5 bases lay outside the gene matches. The CDR3 totals 14 residues. Germline values: CDR1 LGHDT, CDR2 YNNKEL (reference sequence).

This clonotype was seen repeatedly, ten times or more. V gene TRBV20-1 combines with J gene TRBJ2-1; 9 bases match TRBD1. This CDR3 has 15 amino acids. V trimming: 1 base; J trimming: 7 bases; junction bases outside the gene matches: 8. Germline V gene lookup returns CDR1 DFQATT and CDR2 SNEGSKA (reference sequence). DNA of the CDR3: TGCAGTGCTAGAGGCGGGACAGGGCAACTGAATGAGCAGTTCTTC. Amino acid sequence: CSARGGTGQLNEQFF.

This clonotype was found once. V usage is TRBV5-5 and J usage is TRBJ1-1; D ambiguous. The CDR3 has 13 amino acids. Germline CDR1 SGHKS, CDR2 YYEKEE (reference sequence). The V and J ends lost 2 bases and 2 bases respectively, with 7 bases between them. This CDR3 reads CASSLELNTEAFF. The DNA for the CDR3 is TGTGCCAGCAGCTTAGAACTAAACACTGAAGCTTTCTTT.

This clonotype is categorized as medium-sized. V usage is TRBV29-1 and J usage is TRBJ2-1; D uncertain. The CDR3 has 14 amino acids. CDR1 is SQVTM, CDR2 ANQGSEA, per germline. Between the trimmed V and J ends, which lost 3 bases and 6 bases, there was a span of 15 bases. For the CDR3, the DNA is TGCAGCGTTGATGGGGTGAGTCTCAGCAATGAGCAGTTCTTC. The encoded protein is CSVDGVSLSNEQFF.

This clonotype came up many times. The chain uses TRBV10-1 and TRBJ2-4, with TRBD1 identical over 8 bases. The CDR3 is made up of 14 amino acids. Losses at the gene ends were 4 bases for V and 7 bases for J; bases not matched to a gene: 6. CDR1 WNHNN and CDR2 SYGVQD come from the germline V gene (reference sequence). The DNA of the CDR3 is TGCGCCAGCAGTGGTCCGACAGGGGTGAACATTCAGTACTTC. Translating gives CASSGPTGVNIQYF.

This clonotype is termed large. The rearrangement links TRBV5-1 to TRBJ2-7; D is perhaps TRBD1 or TRBD2 (5 bases each). This CDR3 spans 15 amino acids. With 6 bases removed from V and 3 bases from J, the gap between germline ends came to 19 bases. CDR1 is SGHRS and CDR2 is YFSETQ in the germline V gene. CDR3 in amino acids: CASKRSGTLDYEQYF. The DNA of the CDR3 is TGCGCCAGCAAAAGGTCCGGGACCCTCGACTACGAGCAGTACTTC.

There are many counts of this clonotype. This chain connects TRBV20-1 to TRBJ2-5, with TRBD1 as a possible D gene (5 bases). Germline values: CDR1 DFQATT, CDR2 SNEGSKA (reference sequence). V lost 2 bases to trimming and J lost 4 bases, with 8 bases between them. This CDR3 is 12 amino acids long. CDR3 loop: CSARRGPETQYF. The CDR3 DNA reads TGCAGTGCTAGAAGGGGCCCAGAGACCCAGTACTTC.

This clonotype was counted ten times or more. The chain has TRBV3-1 and TRBJ1-1, with D perhaps matching TRBD1 (5 bases). V shed 7 bases and J shed 11 bases, with 20 bases lying between them. Germline CDR1 reads LGHDT; CDR2 reads YNNKEL (reference sequence). CDR3 length: 13 residues. CDR3 nucleotides: TGTGCCAGCACGTTTGCAGGTCCGGGGGAGGCTTTCTTT. Translating gives CASTFAGPGEAFF.

Points on this clonotype: A much more abundant neighbour one base away suggests this may be a read error. The rearrangement joins TRBV7-8 to TRBJ2-1; 8 bases are shared with TRBD1. The CDR3 spans 14 residues. CDR1 and CDR2 from the germline V gene are SGHVS and FQNEAQ. The CDR3 DNA follows: TGTGCCAGCAGGGACAGGGATATCTACAATGAGCAGTTATTC. Protein sequence: CASRDRDIYNEQLF.